These 8 T cell receptor beta chains originate from one sample sequenced in a study of CD8 T cells in ankylosing spondylitis (dated by TCRdb to 2016 to 2017). Receptor libraries were prepared by 5' RACE. Reads for this sample came from an Illumina HiSeq 2500. The raw public data were reprocessed by TCRdb itself: fastp quality trimming at Q25, MiXCR clonotype calling, in-frame beta chains only. Each entry merges the rows of one CDR3 protein and shows their most common DNA and genes. The sample records around 320,000 distinct CDR3 sequences, around 21% of which are singletons. The ten largest clones take up 3.5% of the sample. Sequences were obtained from blood, either unsorted or a sorted T cell fraction (not recorded which). Source of these receptors: a female donor with ankylosing spondylitis or in good health (not recorded which).

The CDR3 nucleotides are TGTGCCAGCAGCAGGACTAGCGGGGGCGCCTACAATGAGCAGTTCTTC. Translation: CASSRTSGGAYNEQFF. The V gene is TRBV4-2, the J gene TRBJ2-1, with 13 bases identical to TRBD2. V gave up 5 bases and J gave up 2 bases; unmatched junction bases: 3. CDR3 length equals 16 residues. Germline V gives CDR1 LGHNA, CDR2 YNFKEQ.

There are many counts of this clonotype. The rearrangement uses TRBV12-3 or TRBV12-4 and TRBJ2-1; a possible D gene is TRBD2 (6 bases). Trimming removed 3 bases at V and 5 bases at J, with 14 bases between. The CDR3 has 15 residues. CDR3 nucleotide sequence: TGTGCCAGCAGTTTTCGGACCGGGGGAAACAATGAGCAGTTCTTC. This codes for CASSFRTGGNNEQFF.

The rearrangement uses TRBV28 and TRBJ2-7, with D unclear. The CDR3 length is 12 residues. CDR1 and CDR2 (germline): MDHEN, SYDVKM. The V end lost 7 bases, the J end lost 2 bases, and 9 bases lay between the germline ends. Written as DNA, the CDR3 is TGTGCCAGCAAGGGTTCCCCCTACGAGCAGTACTTC. This gives the protein CASKGSPYEQYF.

This clonotype was detected ten times or more. The rearrangement links TRBV12-3 or TRBV12-4 to TRBJ2-1, with 8 bases that match TRBD2. This CDR3 has 14 amino acids. The junction had 7 bases not matched to a gene; V was cut back by 6 bases and J by 6 bases. The CDR3 nucleotides are TGTGCCAGCAGCCGGGAGGGCCTTTCCAATGAGCAGTTCTTC. Translating it yields CASSREGLSNEQFF.

This chain joins TRBV2 and TRBJ2-3; D gene uncertain. Germline-derived CDR1 and CDR2 are SNHLY and FYNNEI. The CDR3 loop spans 9 amino acids. Trimming cost V 6 bases and J 7 bases, with 2 bases left between them. The DNA for the CDR3 is TGTGCCAGCAGGAATACGCAGTATTTT. This codes for CASRNTQYF.

This clonotype has ten or more counts. This rearrangement joins TRBV12-3 or TRBV12-4 to TRBJ1-1; maybe TRBD1 (6 bases). This CDR3 is built from 16 residues. With 5 bases removed from V and 1 base from J, the gap between germline ends came to 17 bases. The CDR3 spells CASSPPGGRSNTEAFF. The CDR3 coding sequence is TGTGCCAGCAGTCCCCCGGGGGGGCGATCGAACACTGAAGCTTTCTTT.

V usage is TRBV5-1 and J usage is TRBJ1-6; no clear D. The CDR3 extends over 18 amino acids. Per germline, CDR1 SGHRS and CDR2 YFSETQ. The V gene lost 0 bases and the J gene lost 0 bases, with 13 bases spanning the gap. The CDR3, as DNA: TGCGCCAGCAGCTTGGTTCCGGGAACGAACTCCTATAATTCACCCCTCCACTTT. Translating it yields CASSLVPGTNSYNSPLHF.

V is TRBV4-3 and J is TRBJ2-3; D not resolved. CDR1 and CDR2 from the germline V gene are LGHNA and YSLEER. The CDR3 totals 14 residues. V dropped 0 bases and J dropped 0 bases, with 4 bases sitting between them. The DNA for the CDR3 is TGCGCCAGCAGCCAAGATCTAAGCACAGATACGCAGTATTTT. Protein sequence: CASSQDLSTDTQYF.